This passage covers 24 T cell receptor beta chains from one sample sequenced in a study of blood T cell repertoires in COVID-19. The data were produced by immunoSEQ multiplex PCR, yet TCRdb's version contains in-frame clones alone and is incomplete. The sample comprises nearly 200,000 clones, roughly 79% of which are singletons, and 6.9% rests with the top ten. Sequencing was carried out using peripheral blood. Receptors originate from a human donor with acute or convalescent COVID-19. The donor label of this sample is uncertain.

The genes are TRBV7-3 and TRBJ2-3, with TRBD2 matching over 16 bases. This CDR3 comprises 18 residues. V was clipped by 4 bases and J by 1 base; unmatched bases: 5. Germline V gene data show CDR1 as SGHTA and CDR2 as FQGTGA. In nucleotides, the CDR3 is TGTGCCAGCAGCTCCGGGACTAGCGGGAGGGGCGGCACAGATACGCAGTATTTT. Translated, it gives CASSSGTSGRGGTDTQYF.

V is TRBV5-6 and J is TRBJ1-3; D ambiguous. The germline gives CDR1 SGHDT, CDR2 YYEEEE. This CDR3 has 16 residues. Trimming shortened V by 3 bases and J by 0 bases, and 13 bases separated the two germline ends. In nucleotides, the CDR3 is TGTGCCAGCAGCTATCTTACCCGAGCCTCTGGAAACACCATATATTTT. Amino acid sequence: CASSYLTRASGNTIYF.

The chain uses TRBV5-4 and TRBJ1-2; 7 positions agree with TRBD1. This CDR3 spans 13 amino acids. V lost 3 bases to trimming and J lost 5 bases; unmatched junction nucleotides: 4. Germline V gene data show CDR1 as SGHNT and CDR2 as YYREEE (reference sequence). This CDR3 reads CASSSGQEYGYTF. The CDR3 nucleotides read TGTGCCAGCAGCTCTGGACAGGAATATGGCTACACCTTC.

The CDR3, as DNA: TGCAGCGTATCGAGGGGGTGGAACACCGGGGAGCTGTTTTTT. Translated: CSVSRGWNTGELFF. The rearrangement links TRBV29-1 to TRBJ2-2; TRBD1 might be the D (6 bases). The CDR3 runs to 14 residues. The germline V gene has CDR1 SQVTM and CDR2 ANQGSEA. Trimming cost V 6 bases and J 1 base, with 12 bases left between them.

The rearrangement joins TRBV6-5 to TRBJ2-5; tentatively, D is TRBD2 (6 bases). V was shortened by 4 bases and J by 4 bases, with 10 bases between the two germline ends. The CDR3 contains 13 residues. The V gene's germline CDR1 is MNHEY and CDR2 SVGAGI. CDR3 protein: CASSSRGGETQYF. For the CDR3, the DNA is TGTGCCAGCAGTTCACGGGGAGGAGAGACCCAGTACTTC.

The chain joins TRBV2 to TRBJ1-5, with a tentative D call TRBD1 (6 bases). CDR3 length: 13 amino acids. The germline CDR1 and CDR2 sequences are SNHLY and FYNNEI. Trimming left V 8 bases short and J 4 bases short, with 12 bases between. The CDR3 region is CASSTGRNQPQHF. CDR3 nucleotide sequence: TGTGCCAGCTCGACAGGACGGAATCAGCCCCAGCATTTT.

The rearrangement joins TRBV15 to TRBJ2-7; D ambiguous. Germline V gene data show CDR1 as LNHNV and CDR2 as YYDKDF (reference sequence). Trimming shortened V by 1 base and J by 0 bases, and 7 bases separated the two germline ends. There are 14 residues in the CDR3. DNA for the CDR3: TGTGCCACCAGCAGAGGAGAAGTCTCCTACGAGCAGTACTTC. Its protein product is CATSRGEVSYEQYF.

This chain connects TRBV7-2 to TRBJ1-2; D not resolved. Trimming took 2 bases from V and 2 from J, leaving 9 bases between them. Germline assignment: CDR1 SGHTA and CDR2 FQGNSA. This CDR3 is built from 14 residues. The DNA for the CDR3 is TGTGCCAGCAGCTTACAGTCCAGAAACTATGGCTACACCTTC. Translation gives CASSLQSRNYGYTF.

The chain joins TRBV13 to TRBJ1-6; perhaps TRBD1 as D (5 bases). Trimming pared 4 bases from V and 3 bases from J, leaving 10 bases between. The length of the CDR3 is 15 residues. Germline V CDR1 and CDR2: PRHDT, FYEKMQ (reference sequence). The CDR3 DNA reads TGTGCCAGCAGCTCCGGGGGAGTCTATAATTCACCCCTCCACTTT. Protein sequence: CASSSGGVYNSPLHF.

This clone appeared a single time. This sequence joins TRBV29-1 and TRBJ1-1; D ambiguous. V dropped 7 bases and J dropped 6 bases, with 15 bases sitting between them. From germline, CDR1 is SQVTM and CDR2 ANQGSEA. This CDR3 comprises 12 residues. Here the CDR3 DNA reads TGCAGCGCGGGGAGGGAAGAGGCTGAAGCTTTCTTT. Its protein product is CSAGREEAEAFF.

The chain recombines TRBV6-5 with TRBJ1-1, with a weak D call TRBD1 (5 bases). This CDR3 comprises 15 residues. CDR1 is MNHEY and CDR2 is SVGAGI in the germline V gene. The V gene lost 8 bases and the J gene lost 4 bases, with 20 bases spanning the gap. CDR3 DNA: TGTGCCAGCCGCCGTGATTCGGGGGGGGGCACTGAAGCTTTCTTT. It encodes CASRRDSGGGTEAFF.

The V gene is TRBV5-4, the J gene TRBJ2-1, with 8 bases matching TRBD1. The germline CDR1 and CDR2 sequences are SGHNT and YYREEE (reference sequence). V was pared by 3 bases and J by 4 bases, with 9 bases of the junction left unmatched. The CDR3 is 16 residues long. The CDR3 DNA reads as TGTGCCAGCAGCTCCTCTTTGGACAGGGCGTACAATGAGCAGTTCTTC. Translating it yields CASSSSLDRAYNEQFF. Looking up the rest from reference TRBV5-4 and TRBJ2-1 gives the full variable domain: ETGVTQSPTHLIKTRGQQVTLRCSSQSGHNTVSWYQQALGQGPQFIFQYYREEENGRGNFPPRFSGLQFPNYSSELNVNALELDDSALYLCASSSSLDRAYNEQFFGPGTRLTVL.

This clone has only one observation. This chain links TRBV7-2 with TRBJ2-3, with TRBD2 identical over 7 bases. Per the germline V gene, CDR1 is SGHTA and CDR2 is FQGNSA. The CDR3 has 18 amino acids. With 3 bases clipped from V and 6 bases from J, the junction kept 18 bases outside the gene matches. CDR3 DNA sequence: TGTGCCAGCAGCTTCGGTGGGGGAGGAGCGGGGAGTGCCGATACGCAGTATTTT. It specifies CASSFGGGGAGSADTQYF.

This rearrangement joins TRBV7-9 to TRBJ1-4; no clear D gene. The CDR3 contains 14 residues. In germline, CDR1 is SEHNR, CDR2 FQNEAQ (reference sequence). Trimming removed 0 bases from V and 3 bases from J, with 5 bases in between. The CDR3 here is CASSLATANEKLFF. In DNA form, the CDR3 reads TGTGCCAGCAGCTTAGCCACAGCTAATGAAAAACTGTTTTTT.

This clone has only a few counts. CDR3 DNA sequence: TGTGCCAGCTCATACGCCAGCGGGAGATCGTACAATGAGCAGTTCTTC. Protein: CASSYASGRSYNEQFF. The rearrangement links TRBV18 to TRBJ2-1; TRBD2 agrees at 8 bases. Germline assignment: CDR1 KGHSH and CDR2 LQKENI. The V segment lost 5 bases and the J segment 4 bases; nucleotides outside the gene matches: 10. This CDR3 region has 16 residues.

This CDR3 reads CASSPTGINQPQHF. Here the CDR3 DNA reads TGTGCCAGCTCGCCAACAGGGATAAATCAGCCCCAGCATTTT. This chain joins TRBV18 and TRBJ1-5, with TRBD1 as a possible D gene (6 bases). The V gene lost 6 bases and the J gene lost 4 bases, with 13 bases spanning the gap. The CDR3 covers 14 residues. The germline gives CDR1 KGHSH, CDR2 LQKENI.

This chain connects TRBV7-2 to TRBJ1-6; D gene uncertain. V was cut by 3 bases and J by 9 bases, with 9 bases left in between. Germline V lookup: CDR1 SGHTA, CDR2 FQGNSA. The CDR3 totals 13 residues. The CDR3 loop reads CASSFAPGSPLHF. In nucleotides, the CDR3 is TGTGCCAGCAGCTTTGCCCCGGGTTCACCCCTCCACTTT.

This clone has only a few counts. The chain is built from TRBV7-8 and TRBJ2-4; 9 bases match TRBD2. Germline V gene sequence: CDR1 SGHVS, CDR2 FQNEAQ. Trimming at V came to 4 bases and at J to 7 bases, leaving 11 bases not matched to a gene. The length of the CDR3 is 16 residues. As DNA, the CDR3 is TGTGCCAGCAGCTCGGGGGGCGGCGGGAGGGCTAACATTCAGTACTTC. Encoded protein: CASSSGGGGRANIQYF.

This chain joins TRBV7-2 and TRBJ2-2, with 10 bases that match TRBD2. V lost 7 bases, J lost 6 bases, and 8 bases stayed unmatched. Per germline, CDR1 SGHTA and CDR2 FQGNSA. This CDR3 spans 15 amino acids. The CDR3 spells CASNSDSGRSGELFF. The CDR3 nucleotides are TGTGCCAGCAATAGTGATAGCGGGAGGTCCGGGGAGCTGTTTTTT.

The J gene is TRBJ2-1, the V gene TRBV19; the D gene is possibly TRBD2 (6 bases). The V end was cut by 3 bases, the J end by 7 bases, with 16 bases between. This CDR3 comprises 15 residues. Germline-derived CDR1 and CDR2 are LNHDA and SQIVND (reference sequence). The CDR3 is CASSMEGGPGNEQFF. CDR3 coding DNA: TGTGCCAGTAGTATGGAGGGCGGCCCGGGGAATGAGCAGTTCTTC.

This clone was counted a single time. CDR3 residues: CASSSKGSSGNTIYF. The DNA for the CDR3 is TGTGCCAGCAGCTCCAAGGGGTCATCTGGAAACACCATATATTTT. The chain couples TRBV3-1 (or the pseudogene TRBV3-2) to TRBJ1-3, with a weak D call TRBD1 (5 bases). The CDR3 loop spans 15 amino acids. Germline V gene data show CDR1 as LGHDT and CDR2 as YNNKEL (reference sequence). The V end lost 5 bases, the J end lost 1 base, and 12 bases lay between the germline ends.

V usage is TRBV7-2 and J usage is TRBJ2-5; 8 bases agree with TRBD1. V shed 3 bases, J shed 5 bases, and the junction held 8 bases outside the gene matches. CDR3 length: 15 amino acids. Germline CDR1 reads SGHTA; CDR2 reads FQGNSA. CDR3 bases: TGTGCCAGCAGCTTGCGACAGGGGAGGAAGGAGACCCAGTACTTC. Translated, it gives CASSLRQGRKETQYF.

The chain has TRBV9 and TRBJ2-5; TRBD2 aligns across 8 bases. Germline values: CDR1 SGDLS, CDR2 YYNGEE. V trimming: 0 bases; J trimming: 4 bases; junction bases outside the gene matches: 8. The CDR3 runs to 16 residues. Written as DNA, the CDR3 is TGTGCCAGCAGCGTAGAAAGTGGGACTAGTGTAGAGACCCAGTACTTC. It codes for CASSVESGTSVETQYF.

This rearrangement joins TRBV29-1 to TRBJ1-1; TRBD1 matches at 8 bases. The V and J ends lost 7 bases and 5 bases, in that order; junction bases with no gene match: 6. CDR1 and CDR2 from the germline V gene are SQVTM and ANQGSEA. The CDR3 runs 12 residues. CDR3 protein: CSAGTGATEAFF. The CDR3 bases are TGCAGCGCCGGGACAGGCGCGACTGAAGCTTTCTTT.